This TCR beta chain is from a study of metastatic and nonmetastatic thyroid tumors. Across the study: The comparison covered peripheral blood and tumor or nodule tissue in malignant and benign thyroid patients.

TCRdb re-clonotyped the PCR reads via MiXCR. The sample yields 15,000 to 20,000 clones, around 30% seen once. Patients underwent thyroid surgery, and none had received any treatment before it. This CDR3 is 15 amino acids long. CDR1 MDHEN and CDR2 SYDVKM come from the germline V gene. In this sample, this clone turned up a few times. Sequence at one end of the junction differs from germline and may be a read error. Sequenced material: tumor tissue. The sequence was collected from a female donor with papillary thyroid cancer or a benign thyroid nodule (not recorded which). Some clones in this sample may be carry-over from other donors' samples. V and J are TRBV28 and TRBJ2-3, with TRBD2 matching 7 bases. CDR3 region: CASSLVREGKDTQYF. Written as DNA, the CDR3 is TGTGCAAGCAGTTTAGTCAGGGAGGGGAAAGATACGCAGTATTTT.